The 18 T cell receptor beta chains listed next were all sequenced from one sample in a study of identical twins. TCRdb independently ran MiXCR on the 5' RACE reads; one entry per CDR3 protein. The sample records more than 1.5 million distinct CDR3 sequences, 25% to 35% being singletons. The sample was cord blood. These receptors originate from a newborn girl in good health.

This clonotype occurred many times. The V and J genes are TRBV7-2 and TRBJ2-7; D ambiguous. Germline V gene lookup returns CDR1 SGHTA and CDR2 FQGNSA. V was trimmed by 0 bases and J by 1 base, leaving 4 bases between them. CDR3 size: 13 residues. Here the CDR3 DNA reads TGTGCCAGCAGCTTAGCCAGGTCCTACGAGCAGTACTTC. Amino acid sequence: CASSLARSYEQYF.

The V and J genes are TRBV5-1 and TRBJ1-4; unclear D gene. V lost 0 bases and J 0 bases, leaving 6 bases between the germline ends. The CDR3 runs to 15 residues. Germline V gene sequence: CDR1 SGHRS, CDR2 YFSETQ. CDR3 coding DNA: TGCGCCAGCAGCTTGGACAGTGCAACTAATGAAAAACTGTTTTTT. Encoded protein: CASSLDSATNEKLFF.

The J gene is TRBJ2-2, the V gene TRBV6-1, with D possibly matching TRBD1 (6 bases). The CDR3 consists of 17 residues. Germline-derived CDR1 and CDR2 are MNHNS and SASEGT. V lost 6 bases, J lost 1 base, and 18 bases lay in between. The DNA for the CDR3 is TGTGCCAGCAGGCCCCTAAACAGGGCCCAGAACACCGGGGAGCTGTTTTTT. Its translation is CASRPLNRAQNTGELFF.

The table lists this clonotype with a few counts. The chain carries TRBV7-9 and TRBJ2-3; D gene uncertain. The germline gives CDR1 SEHNR, CDR2 FQNEAQ (reference sequence). The CDR3 has 17 residues. Trimming took 4 bases from V and 5 from J, leaving 22 bases between them. The CDR3 region is CASSSGLKDLARDTQYF. CDR3 DNA sequence: TGTGCCAGCAGCTCTGGGTTGAAGGACCTGGCAAGAGATACGCAGTATTTT.

Only a few counts were recorded for this clonotype. The CDR3 nucleotides read TGTGCCAGCAGCCCGGGTGAAAATGAGCAGTACTTC. This gives the protein CASSPGENEQYF. The rearrangement links TRBV11-2 to TRBJ2-7; no firm D call. This CDR3 has 12 amino acids. Trimming shortened V by 5 bases and J by 7 bases, and 12 bases separated the two germline ends. Germline lookup yields CDR1 SGHAT and CDR2 FQNNGV.

A word on this clonotype: A much larger clone lies one base from this, so it may be a read error. The CDR3 coding sequence is TGTGCCATCAGTGAGTATAGGGGAACGCAGTACTTC. This codes for CAISEYRGTQYF. This rearrangement joins TRBV10-3 to TRBJ2-5; maybe TRBD1 (5 bases). The CDR3 is 12 amino acids. V shed 1 base and J shed 11 bases, with 11 bases lying between them. Germline V CDR1 and CDR2: ENHRY, SYGVKD.

This chain uses TRBV5-1 with TRBJ2-5; D remains ambiguous. The J call is uncertain, as TRBJ2-7 better fits the DNA end. CDR1 and CDR2 (germline): SGHRS, YFSETQ. The CDR3 has 13 residues. CDR3 bases: TGCGCCAGCAGCGTTGACGGTCACTACGAGCAGTACTTC. It yields the protein CASSVDGHYEQYF.

The J gene is TRBJ2-3, the V gene TRBV15; no definite D call. The CDR3 length is 12 residues. The germline V gene has CDR1 LNHNV and CDR2 YYDKDF (reference sequence). Trimming took off 0 bases at V and 7 bases at J, with 5 bases between the two ends. The CDR3 sequence is CATSRDRNTQYF. The CDR3 nucleotides read TGTGCCACCAGCAGAGATCGGAATACGCAGTATTTT.

This clonotype has at least ten counts. This chain joins TRBV12-3 or TRBV12-4 and TRBJ2-5, with D uncertain. V dropped 6 bases and J dropped 5 bases, with 7 bases sitting between them. The CDR3 covers 11 residues. The CDR3 coding sequence is TGTGCCAGCAGGCGTCTGGAGACCCAGTACTTC. This sequence encodes CASRRLETQYF.

V gene TRBV5-1 combines with J gene TRBJ2-1; D gene unclear. CDR3 size: 13 residues. Per germline, CDR1 SGHRS and CDR2 YFSETQ. Trimming left V 4 bases short and J 8 bases short, with 13 bases between. As DNA, the CDR3 is TGCGCCAGCAGCCCCCTTCCCGGAGATGAGCAGTTCTTC. It specifies CASSPLPGDEQFF.

Regarding this clonotype: One junction end disagrees with the germline gene, perhaps due to a read error. V gene TRBV4-1 combines with J gene TRBJ2-1; 11 bases map to TRBD2. Germline V gene lookup returns CDR1 MGHRA and CDR2 YSYEKL. The CDR3 runs 15 residues. For the CDR3, the DNA is TGCGTCAGCAGCCTCGGGACTAGCGGATACAATGAGCAGTTCTTC. This gives the protein CVSSLGTSGYNEQFF.

This clonotype was observed a single time. This rearrangement joins TRBV29-1 to TRBJ2-7; D is unresolved. Looked up from germline, CDR1 is SQVTM and CDR2 is ANQGSEA. The CDR3 consists of 13 residues. The V end lost 4 bases, the J end lost 4 bases, and 14 bases lay between the germline ends. CDR3 sequence (DNA): TGCAGCGTTGGATGGTACGGCGGATACGAGCAGTACTTC. It codes for CSVGWYGGYEQYF.

The sample holds a few counts of this clonotype. The CDR3: CASSQEGGGSLAEDTQYF. In nucleotides, the CDR3 is TGCGCCAGCAGCCAAGAGGGAGGGGGGAGCCTAGCGGAAGATACGCAGTATTTT. The chain has TRBV4-1 and TRBJ2-3; tentative D call: TRBD2 (7 bases). In germline, CDR1 is MGHRA, CDR2 YSYEKL. This CDR3 comprises 18 residues. The V gene lost 0 bases and the J gene lost 5 bases, with 21 bases spanning the gap.

This clonotype showed up just a few times. The V and J genes are TRBV20-1 and TRBJ1-5, with a possible D match to TRBD1 (5 bases). Deletions cut 3 bases from V and 1 base from J, with 13 bases between. The CDR3 runs 15 residues. The germline CDR1 and CDR2 sequences are DFQATT and SNEGSKA (reference sequence). CDR3 coding DNA: TGCAGTGCTAGTTCAGGGTTAGGGAGCAATCAGCCCCAGCATTTT. As protein: CSASSGLGSNQPQHF.

The chain employs TRBV30 and TRBJ2-5, with 8 nucleotides matching TRBD2. Germline values: CDR1 GTSNPN, CDR2 SVGIG (reference sequence). The CDR3 loop spans 13 amino acids. Trimming at V came to 1 base and at J to 5 bases, leaving 3 bases not matched to a gene. For the CDR3, the DNA is TGTGCCTGGAGTGAGGGACTAGAGGAGACCCAGTACTTC. Translated: CAWSEGLEETQYF.

This clonotype was seen many times. V and J are TRBV29-1 and TRBJ1-2; D remains unclear. Germline loops: CDR1 SQVTM, CDR2 ANQGSEA. CDR3 length: 11 amino acids. V lost 3 bases and J lost 4, with 6 bases in between. In nucleotides, the CDR3 is TGCAGCGTTGATGGTGCCTATGGCTACACCTTC. The encoded protein is CSVDGAYGYTF.

This clonotype has just a few counts. The CDR3 DNA reads TGTGCCAGCAGTCTTCCCGGGACCCACGCAACTAATGAAAAACTGTTTTTT. This gives the protein CASSLPGTHATNEKLFF. The gene calls are TRBV27 and TRBJ1-4; maybe TRBD1 (5 bases). The CDR3 covers 17 residues. The germline CDR1 and CDR2 sequences are MNHEY and SMNVEV (reference sequence). The V gene lost 5 bases and the J gene lost 0 bases, with 16 bases spanning the gap.

This clonotype has more than one count but fewer than ten. V usage is TRBV20-1 and J usage is TRBJ2-7, with D possibly TRBD2 on 6 matching bases. V gave up 3 bases and J gave up 1 base, with 13 bases separating them. This CDR3 has 14 amino acids. From germline, CDR1 is DFQATT and CDR2 SNEGSKA (reference sequence). The CDR3 loop is CSASKVLASYEQYF. DNA of the CDR3: TGCAGTGCTAGTAAAGTACTAGCTTCCTACGAGCAGTACTTC.